This TCR beta chain was sequenced in a study of cytomegalovirus exposure and HLA in healthy donors. Points on this clone: As yet, its antigen is unknown.

Broader study findings: Most subjects' HLA-A and HLA-B alleles were reportedly predicted from TCR beta sequences. TCR beta V- and J-gene trimming, according to a later analysis, was linked to a missense DCLRE1C variant. Cytomegalovirus status was reportedly diagnosed by the classifier with high specificity and sensitivity. The authors assumed roughly uniform sequencing depth across donors for presence/absence analyses.

The CDR3 is 13 residues long. Primers for the PCR totalled 60 Vbeta and 13 Jbeta. TCRdb's copy holds only in-frame clones and misses some; the assay was immunoSEQ multiplex PCR. The table shows over 110,000 clones, with about 80% occurring only once. V usage is TRBV7-5 and J usage is TRBJ2-4; no DNA check was done on the table's D call, TRBD2. TRBV7-5 is marked as a pseudogene. The source of this sequence is a woman in her late teens or twenties in good health and CMV-seropositive. The sample comprised PBMCs. CDR3 in DNA: TGTGCCAGAAGCTTATGGGAGGAAAACATTCAGTACTTC. This translates into CARSLWEENIQYF.